Listed here are 5 T cell receptor beta chains from one sample, sequenced in a study of blood T cell repertoires in COVID-19. Assay: immunoSEQ multiplex PCR; the TCRdb copy retains only in-frame clones and omits some. This table has more than 70,000 clones, around 79% appearing once. Sample: peripheral blood. These receptors all come from a human donor in a cohort sampled during active COVID-19.

The chain carries TRBV7-2 and TRBJ2-7; TRBD1 is a possible D gene (6 bases). The V and J ends lost 2 bases and 6 bases respectively, with 8 bases between them. The CDR3 spans 12 residues. Looked up from germline, CDR1 is SGHTA and CDR2 is FQGNSA. The CDR3 DNA reads TGTGCCAGCAGCTTATTCAGGGGCGAGCAGTACTTC. This encodes CASSLFRGEQYF.

As concerns this clone: The same CDR3 is also encoded by other DNA sequences in this sample. The genes are TRBV9 and TRBJ2-5; D is unclear. The CDR3 contains 13 residues. The ends were cut back, 0 bases at V and 2 bases at J, with 5 bases in the middle. The germline CDR1 and CDR2 sequences are SGDLS and YYNGEE. CDR3 in amino acids: CASSVGLQETQYF. The CDR3 nucleotides read TGTGCCAGCAGCGTAGGGCTGCAAGAGACCCAGTACTTC.

The chain combines TRBV18 with TRBJ1-2; D gene ambiguous. V gave up 6 bases and J gave up 6 bases, with 20 bases separating them. Germline V gene lookup returns CDR1 KGHSH and CDR2 LQKENI. The CDR3 loop spans 15 amino acids. This CDR3 is CASSPSRNGLHGYTF. The DNA for the CDR3 is TGTGCCAGCTCGCCCAGCAGGAACGGATTACATGGCTACACCTTC.

The chain links TRBV25-1 to TRBJ2-1; no reliable D call. Germline lookup yields CDR1 MGHDK and CDR2 SYGVNS. The ends were cut back, 1 base at V and 8 bases at J, with 15 bases in the middle. The CDR3 loop spans 15 amino acids. The CDR3 reads CASSEWVGQYDEQFF. CDR3 bases: TGTGCCAGCAGTGAATGGGTGGGCCAATACGATGAGCAGTTCTTC.

The chain combines TRBV6-5 with TRBJ2-7, with 11 bases aligning to TRBD1. Trimming at V came to 6 bases and at J to 6 bases, leaving 10 bases not matched to a gene. The CDR3 is 15 amino acids. CDR1 is MNHEY and CDR2 is SVGAGI in the germline V gene. The CDR3, as DNA: TGTGCCAGCAGAAACTTGGAGGGACAGGGGGGCGAGCAGTACTTC. It encodes CASRNLEGQGGEQYF.